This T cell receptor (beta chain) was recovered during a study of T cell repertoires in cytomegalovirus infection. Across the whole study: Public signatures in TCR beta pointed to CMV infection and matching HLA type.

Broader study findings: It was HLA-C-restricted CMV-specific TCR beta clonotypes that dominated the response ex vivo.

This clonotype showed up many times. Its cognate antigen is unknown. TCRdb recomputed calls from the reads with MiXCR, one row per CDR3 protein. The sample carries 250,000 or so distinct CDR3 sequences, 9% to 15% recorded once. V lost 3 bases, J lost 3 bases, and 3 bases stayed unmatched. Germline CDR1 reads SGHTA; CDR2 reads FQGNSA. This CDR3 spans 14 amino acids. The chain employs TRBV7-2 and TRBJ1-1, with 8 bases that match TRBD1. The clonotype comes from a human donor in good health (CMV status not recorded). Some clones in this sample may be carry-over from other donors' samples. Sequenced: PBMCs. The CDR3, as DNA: TGTGCCAGCAGCTTGGACAGGGTGGACACTGAAGCTTTCTTT. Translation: CASSLDRVDTEAFF.